What follows is one T cell receptor (beta chain) and its context. Per the authors' pipeline: Amplifying reference gene primers gave estimates of nucleated cell counts. Assay: immunoSEQ multiplex PCR; the TCRdb copy retains only in-frame clones and omits some. V, J and clone size are taken as reported in that table, and D and trimming were inferred from the DNA itself. The sample yields 97,000 or so clones, roughly nine tenths seen once. The V gene's germline CDR1 is MNHEY and CDR2 SVGAGI. Trimming stripped 0 bases from V and 2 bases from J, with 14 bases between. The CDR3 has 16 residues. These data are taken from a study of blood T cell repertoires in COVID-19. Study-wide context: The United States, Italy and Spain supplied acute and convalescent COVID-19 samples. T cells, B-cell-depleted T cells, or PBMCs supplied cDNA or gDNA.

The chain employs TRBV6-5 and TRBJ2-7; D might be TRBD2 (6 bases). Sample: peripheral blood. The receptor was derived from a man aged 45-65 years with active COVID-19. This CDR3 is CASSYSWAGTPYEQYF. The CDR3 DNA follows: TGTGCCAGCAGTTACTCGTGGGCGGGGACCCCCTACGAGCAGTACTTC.